Below, 17 T cell receptor beta chains from the same sample are listed, as sequenced in a study of long-term antiretroviral therapy in people with HIV. The authors ran the immunoSEQ assay, v3.0, at survey level. The data were produced by immunoSEQ multiplex PCR, yet TCRdb's version contains in-frame clones alone and is incomplete. The sample lists about 24,000 clones, roughly 89% occurring once. The starting material was unsorted PBMCs, obtained 1.8 years before starting antiretroviral therapy. These TCRs come from a man aged 45-65 years with HIV.

The chain uses TRBV6-5 and TRBJ1-5; the D gene is possibly TRBD1 (6 bases). Trimming left V 6 bases short and J 0 bases short, with 12 bases between. CDR3 size: 15 residues. The germline gives CDR1 MNHEY, CDR2 SVGAGI. The DNA of the CDR3 is TGTGCCAGCAGCGAAACAGGGTTTAGCAATCAGCCCCAGCATTTT. Protein sequence: CASSETGFSNQPQHF.

The chain uses TRBV19 and TRBJ2-2, with TRBD2 matching over 9 bases. Trimming at V came to 3 bases and at J to 7 bases, leaving 12 bases not matched to a gene. CDR3 size: 17 residues. CDR1 LNHDA and CDR2 SQIVND come from the germline V gene (reference sequence). CDR3 in amino acids: CASSIIFPAGGFGELFF. The CDR3 DNA reads TGTGCCAGTAGTATCATCTTCCCAGCGGGGGGTTTCGGGGAGCTGTTTTTT.

The chain employs TRBV25-1 and TRBJ1-6; weak D call: TRBD1 (5 bases). Germline CDR1 and CDR2: MGHDK and SYGVNS. The CDR3 length is 15 residues. The V end was cut by 3 bases, the J end by 1 base, with 7 bases between. The CDR3 region has the DNA TGTGCCAGCAGTGATGGGGGATCCTATAATTCACCCCTCCACTTT. It translates to CASSDGGSYNSPLHF.

This chain connects TRBV10-3 to TRBJ2-3; weak D call: TRBD2 (6 bases). The V end was cut by 4 bases, the J end by 5 bases, with 13 bases between. The CDR3 consists of 14 residues. The germline V gene encodes CDR1 ENHRY and CDR2 SYGVKD. CDR3 DNA sequence: TGTGCCATCAGTGCGGAGGGAGCTAAAGATACGCAGTATTTT. It is translated as CAISAEGAKDTQYF.

The chain combines TRBV5-1 with TRBJ1-1; possibly TRBD1 for D (5 bases). CDR3 length equals 17 residues. V lost 0 bases to trimming and J lost 1 base, with 16 bases between them. Per germline, CDR1 SGHRS and CDR2 YFSETQ. CDR3 region: CASSLGHPGNRNTEAFF. As DNA, the CDR3 is TGCGCCAGCAGCTTGGGGCACCCAGGGAATCGGAACACTGAAGCTTTCTTT.

The rearrangement links TRBV6-5 to TRBJ2-6; the D is unclear. CDR3 length: 15 residues. V dropped 1 base and J dropped 1 base, with 5 bases sitting between them. The germline V gene encodes CDR1 MNHEY and CDR2 SVGAGI. The CDR3: CASSYWLSGANVLTF. In nucleotides, the CDR3 is TGTGCCAGCAGTTACTGGTTATCTGGGGCCAACGTCCTGACTTTC.

This clone showed up just once. The V and J genes are TRBV10-3 and TRBJ1-1; 8 bases fit TRBD1. Germline CDR1 and CDR2: ENHRY and SYGVKD. The CDR3 extends over 15 amino acids. The V gene end was trimmed by 3 bases and the J gene end by 10 bases; junction bases not matched to a gene: 13. CDR3 sequence (DNA): TGTGCCATCAGTGAACCCCAGCAAGGACAGGGAGGAGCTTTCTTT. The encoded protein is CAISEPQQGQGGAFF.

This chain links TRBV15 with TRBJ2-7; 9 bases map to TRBD2. There are 17 residues in the CDR3. CDR1 and CDR2 from the germline V gene are LNHNV and YYDKDF (reference sequence). V dropped 1 base and J dropped 0; count of bases not matched to a gene: 7. The CDR3 protein is CATSRGAAGGTSYEQYF. DNA of the CDR3: TGTGCCACCAGCAGAGGGGCAGCGGGAGGTACCTCCTACGAGCAGTACTTC.

Only a few counts were recorded for this clone. The chain recombines TRBV7-8 with TRBJ2-7, with no clear D. Deletions cut 2 bases from V and 2 bases from J, with 7 bases between. The CDR3 consists of 13 residues. The germline CDR1 and CDR2 sequences are SGHVS and FQNEAQ. The CDR3 sequence: CASSLSRTYEQYF. As DNA, the CDR3 is TGTGCCAGCAGCTTAAGTCGGACCTACGAGCAGTACTTC.

The V and J genes are TRBV7-9 and TRBJ1-1; D gene ambiguous. Germline V gives CDR1 SEHNR, CDR2 FQNEAQ (reference sequence). CDR3 length: 13 amino acids. V dropped 7 bases and J dropped 1 base, with 10 bases sitting between them. The CDR3 nucleotides read TGTGCCAGCACCCAAGGAGAGAACACTGAAGCTTTCTTT. Translated, it gives CASTQGENTEAFF.

This chain links TRBV11-3 with TRBJ2-7, with 9 bases aligning to TRBD2. Germline CDR1 reads SGHNT; CDR2 reads YENEEA. The trim removed 1 base at V and 1 base at J, leaving 2 bases unmatched. This CDR3 is built from 15 residues. Written as DNA, the CDR3 is TGTGCCAGCAGCTTAGGCCTAGCGGGGTCCTACGAGCAGTACTTC. This codes for CASSLGLAGSYEQYF. Together with reference TRBV11-3 and TRBJ2-7, the CDR3 gives the full variable domain: EAGVVQSPRYKIIEKKQPVAFWCNPISGHNTLYWYLQNLGQGPELLIRYENEEAVDDSQLPKDRFSAERLKGVDSTLKIQPAELGDSAVYLCASSLGLAGSYEQYFGPGTRLTVT.

V gene TRBV9 combines with J gene TRBJ1-4, with 8 positions matching TRBD1. Looked up from germline, CDR1 is SGDLS and CDR2 is YYNGEE. The CDR3 is 15 residues long. Trimming cost V 4 bases and J 8 bases; bases outside gene matches: 10. The DNA for the CDR3 is TGTGCCAGCAGCCCCCAAACAGGGGGTGGGGAAAAACTGTTTTTT. Translating gives CASSPQTGGGEKLFF.

The chain couples TRBV10-3 to TRBJ2-5, with D perhaps matching TRBD2 (5 bases). This CDR3 comprises 15 residues. V gave up 2 bases and J gave up 0 bases, with 10 bases separating them. Germline lookup yields CDR1 ENHRY and CDR2 SYGVKD. CDR3 region: CAISERPGYQETQYF. Written as DNA, the CDR3 is TGTGCCATCAGTGAGAGGCCGGGGTACCAAGAGACCCAGTACTTC.

The V gene is TRBV14, the J gene TRBJ2-7; 8 bases agree with TRBD2. The CDR3 is made up of 14 amino acids. Germline trimming cut 4 bases from V and 2 bases from J; bases unmatched to any gene: 4. Germline values: CDR1 SGHDN, CDR2 FVKESK. CDR3 bases: TGTGCCAGCAGCCCGAGCGGGGGAACCTACGAGCAGTACTTC. The encoded protein is CASSPSGGTYEQYF.

This clone was observed a few times. The rearrangement links TRBV7-2 to TRBJ2-1; a possible D gene is TRBD1 (6 bases). From germline, CDR1 is SGHTA and CDR2 FQGNSA. The V end was cut by 5 bases, the J end by 2 bases, with 10 bases between. The CDR3 extends over 14 amino acids. CDR3 nucleotides: TGTGCCAGCAGCACCCGGACAGCCTACAATGAGCAGTTCTTC. Amino acid sequence: CASSTRTAYNEQFF.

The chain recombines TRBV19 with TRBJ2-3, with 7 bases matching TRBD1. Germline lookup yields CDR1 LNHDA and CDR2 SQIVND (reference sequence). This CDR3 is 12 amino acids long. The junction had 1 base not matched to a gene; V was cut back by 5 bases and J by 5 bases. The CDR3: CASSAGGDTQYF. For the CDR3, the DNA is TGTGCCAGTAGTGCAGGGGGAGATACGCAGTATTTT.

The gene calls are TRBV7-2 and TRBJ2-1, with 7 bases identical to TRBD1. The CDR3 has 17 residues. V shed 4 bases, J shed 0 bases, and the junction held 9 bases outside the gene matches. Looked up from germline, CDR1 is SGHTA and CDR2 is FQGNSA. CDR3 nucleotides: TGTGCCAGCAGCTCGAGGGGGCAGGGGGACTCCTACAATGAGCAGTTCTTC. It is translated as CASSSRGQGDSYNEQFF.